These T cell receptor beta chains were read from a single sample in a study of T cell changes during pregnancy in multiple sclerosis. Sequencing was performed with immunoSEQ multiplex PCR; in TCRdb, only in-frame clones are kept and a portion is missing. The table records 80,000 to 95,000 clones, 90% to 95% of them present only once. The input for sequencing was peripheral blood, taken in the second trimester of pregnancy. The receptors were gathered from a female donor with multiple sclerosis, enrolled in a pregnancy study. Each CDR3 is given with its conserved first and last residue. Fields, in order: D gene, V gene, clone size, J gene, CDR3 protein, CDR3 DNA. D genes are given only for firm matches. Clone size, where shown, is once, few, many, or a class for clones that have expanded.

>NA|TRBV7-2|NA|TRBJ1-1
CASSLGGYRVGLNTEAFF
TGTGCCAGCAGCTTAGGGGGGTACAGGGTTGGCCTCAACACTGAAGCTTTCTTT
>TRBD1|TRBV28|NA|TRBJ1-2
CASWGGDRGRNYGYTF
TGTGCCAGCTGGGGGGGAGACAGGGGGAGGAACTATGGCTACACCTTC
>NA|TRBV13|NA|TRBJ1-1
CASSGYLGGNTEAFF
TGTGCCAGCAGCGGATACCTGGGGGGGAACACTGAAGCTTTCTTT
>TRBD1|TRBV18|NA|TRBJ1-1
CASSPYDRDTEAFF
TGTGCCAGCTCACCTTACGACAGGGACACTGAAGCTTTCTTT
>TRBD2|TRBV28|NA|TRBJ2-7
CASSLTGGGSEQYF
TGTGCCAGCAGTTTAACCGGCGGGGGATCCGAGCAGTACTTC
>NA|TRBV30|once|TRBJ2-2
CAWSVDRRTGELFF
TGTGCCTGGAGTGTTGATAGGCGGACCGGGGAGCTGTTTTTT
>TRBD1|TRBV4-3|NA|TRBJ2-6
CASSGTGDYSGANVLTF
TGCGCCAGCAGTGGGACAGGCGATTACTCTGGGGCCAACGTCCTGACTTTC
>TRBD2|TRBV7-9|NA|TRBJ2-3
CASSFLGPSGQDTQYF
TGTGCCAGCAGCTTCCTTGGTCCTAGCGGTCAAGATACGCAGTATTTT
>TRBD2|TRBV4-2|NA|TRBJ2-3
CASSPGGGDTDTQYF
TGTGCCAGCAGCCCTGGGGGAGGGGACACAGATACGCAGTATTTT
>NA|TRBV4-2|NA|TRBJ2-7
CASRKHYRGEGYEQYF
TGTGCCAGCAGGAAGCATTACAGGGGGGAGGGCTACGAGCAGTACTTC
>NA|TRBV29-1|NA|TRBJ1-1
CSVPGTPNTEAFF
TGCAGCGTCCCCGGGACACCGAACACTGAAGCTTTCTTT
>TRBD1|TRBV7-8|NA|TRBJ1-2
CASSLRDSSNYGYTF
TGTGCCAGCAGCCTCCGGGACAGCTCGAACTATGGCTACACCTTC
>TRBD2|TRBV15|NA|TRBJ2-1
CATSRDLAGRVNEIYEQFF
TGTGCCACCAGCAGAGATTTAGCGGGTCGGGTTAATGAGATCTATGAGCAGTTCTTC
>NA|TRBV30|NA|TRBJ1-2
CAWTDTYGYTF
TGTGCCTGGACAGACACCTATGGCTACACCTTC
>TRBD1|TRBV15|NA|TRBJ1-4
CATRSGGTNEKLFF
TGTGCCACCAGATCAGGGGGAACTAATGAAAAACTGTTTTTT
>TRBD1|TRBV5-1|NA|TRBJ1-6
CASRPGTGSSPLHF
TGCGCCAGCCGGCCGGGGACAGGGTCTTCACCCCTCCACTTT
>TRBD2|TRBV27|NA|TRBJ2-1
CASSLTSGSVEQFF
TGTGCCAGCAGTTTGACTAGCGGGAGTGTTGAGCAGTTCTTC
>TRBD1|TRBV4-1|once|TRBJ1-1
CASSHTLLRGPNTEAFF
TGCGCCAGCAGCCACACCCTTTTGAGGGGGCCGAACACTGAAGCTTTCTTT
>TRBD1|TRBV13|NA|TRBJ2-3
CASSLDRGPTYTQYF
TGTGCCAGCAGCCTTGACAGGGGACCCACATATACGCAGTATTTT
>NA|TRBV7-9|NA|TRBJ1-2
CASSFSGGGSYGYTF
TGTGCCAGCAGCTTTTCTGGTGGGGGCAGCTATGGCTACACCTTC
>NA|TRBV5-8|NA|TRBJ1-2
CASSPWGGPNYGYTF
TGTGCCAGCAGCCCCTGGGGGGGACCTAACTATGGCTACACCTTC
>NA|TRBV11-3|NA|TRBJ2-1
CASSFVSSSYNEQFF
TGTGCCAGCAGCTTTGTATCCAGCTCCTACAATGAGCAGTTCTTC
>TRBD1|TRBV28|NA|TRBJ1-2
CASSLLLRGDYGYTF
TGTGCCAGCAGTTTACTACTCAGGGGGGACTATGGCTACACCTTC
>TRBD2|TRBV18|NA|TRBJ2-7
CASSPVGTSLVQGEQYF
TGTGCCAGCTCACCAGTTGGGACTAGCCTAGTCCAGGGGGAGCAGTACTTC
>TRBD2|TRBV7-2|NA|TRBJ2-5
CASSLVGLAGRETQYF
TGTGCCAGCAGCTTAGTGGGCCTAGCGGGACGGGAGACCCAGTACTTC
>TRBD1|TRBV6-1|NA|TRBJ2-7
CASSERGTGGEQYF
TGTGCCAGCAGTGAAAGGGGGACAGGGGGCGAGCAGTACTTC
>TRBD1|TRBV27|NA|TRBJ2-7
CASRPGQVPYEQYF
TGTGCCAGCAGGCCGGGACAGGTTCCCTACGAGCAGTACTTC
>NA|TRBV9|NA|TRBJ2-3
CASSVPLRGSADTQYF
TGTGCCAGCAGCGTCCCATTGAGGGGGAGCGCAGATACGCAGTATTTT
>TRBD1|TRBV5-1|NA|TRBJ2-7
CASSQRQGARSYEQYF
TGCGCCAGCAGCCAGAGACAGGGGGCTAGATCCTACGAGCAGTACTTC
>TRBD1|TRBV28|NA|TRBJ1-2
CASSSIGQGRNYGYTF
TGTGCCAGCAGTTCTATAGGACAGGGACGCAACTATGGCTACACCTTC
>TRBD1|TRBV19|NA|TRBJ2-6
CASSITQGVAGANVLTF
TGTGCCAGTAGTATCACACAGGGGGTCGCTGGGGCCAACGTCCTGACTTTC
>TRBD2|TRBV5-6|NA|TRBJ2-7
CASSLLPTTAGGNGEQYF
TGTGCCAGCAGCTTGCTGCCAACTACAGCGGGAGGTAATGGCGAGCAGTACTTC
>TRBD1|TRBV7-9|NA|TRBJ2-7
CASSLSNRGYEQYF
TGTGCCAGCAGCTTAAGCAACAGGGGCTACGAGCAGTACTTC
>NA|TRBV21-1|NA|TRBJ1-5
CASSRSGQPQHF
TGTGCCAGCAGCCGTTCGGGGCAGCCCCAGCATTTT
>TRBD1|TRBV9|once|TRBJ1-3
CASSGTGGKGNTIYF
TGTGCCAGCAGTGGGACAGGGGGCAAAGGAAACACCATATATTTT
>TRBD1|TRBV7-9|NA|TRBJ2-7
CASSLMGQGAYEQYF
TGTGCCAGCAGCTTAATGGGACAGGGGGCCTACGAGCAGTACTTC
>NA|TRBV6-5|NA|TRBJ1-5
CASRRTVESNQPQHF
TGTGCCAGCAGAAGGACAGTGGAGAGCAATCAGCCCCAGCATTTT
>TRBD2|TRBV15|NA|TRBJ2-1
CATSRDFEVAGVDEQFF
TGTGCCACCAGCAGAGATTTTGAGGTAGCGGGAGTGGATGAGCAGTTCTTC
>TRBD2|TRBV2|NA|TRBJ2-1
CASSSSGLAYNEQFF
TGTGCCAGCAGCAGTTCGGGACTAGCGTACAATGAGCAGTTCTTC
>TRBD2|TRBV5-1|NA|TRBJ2-1
CASSFRLAGVTDEQFF
TGCGCCAGCAGCTTCCGACTAGCGGGAGTTACAGATGAGCAGTTCTTC
>TRBD2|TRBV19|once|TRBJ2-1
CASSKKTTSGRAGNEQFF
TGTGCCAGTAGTAAAAAGACTACTAGCGGGAGGGCCGGGAATGAGCAGTTCTTC
>NA|TRBV25-1|NA|TRBJ2-1
CASSEAASPYNEQFF
TGTGCCAGCAGTGAAGCGGCTAGCCCCTACAATGAGCAGTTCTTC
>NA|TRBV7-8|once|TRBJ2-7
CASSLGGTQQYF
TGTGCCAGCAGCTTAGGCGGGACCCAACAGTACTTC
>NA|TRBV7-2|NA|TRBJ2-2
CASSWSTGELFF
TGTGCCAGCAGTTGGAGTACCGGGGAGCTGTTTTTT
>TRBD2|TRBV16|NA|TRBJ2-7
CASSPGLAGYEQYF
TGTGCCAGCAGCCCAGGACTAGCGGGATACGAGCAGTACTTC
>TRBD2|TRBV29-1|NA|TRBJ2-1
CSVTHSGPEANEQFF
TGCAGCGTGACTCATAGCGGGCCCGAAGCCAATGAGCAGTTCTTC
>NA|TRBV30|NA|TRBJ1-1
CAWRNRPTTEAFF
TGTGCCTGGAGGAACAGGCCGACCACTGAAGCTTTCTTT
>NA|TRBV10-1|NA|TRBJ2-3
CASSAPGLPDTQYF
TGCGCCAGCAGCGCTCCGGGACTCCCAGATACGCAGTATTTT
>TRBD1|TRBV6-5|NA|TRBJ1-2
CASSYRRDRVYGYTF
TGTGCCAGCAGTTACCGTCGGGACAGGGTATATGGCTACACCTTC
>TRBD1|TRBV5-1|NA|TRBJ1-1
CASSWTGAGGDTEAFF
TGCGCCAGCAGCTGGACAGGGGCCGGTGGGGACACTGAAGCTTTCTTT
>TRBD1|TRBV2|NA|TRBJ2-7
CASSIQGKTSYEQYF
TGTGCCAGCAGTATACAGGGGAAAACGTCCTACGAGCAGTACTTC
>NA|TRBV2|NA|TRBJ1-1
CASSWTENTEAFF
TGTGCCAGCAGCTGGACAGAGAACACTGAAGCTTTCTTT
>TRBD1|TRBV5-8|NA|TRBJ1-4
CASSLSGGREKLFF
TGTGCCAGCAGCTTGTCAGGGGGACGGGAAAAACTGTTTTTT
>NA|TRBV11-3|NA|TRBJ2-1
CASSSSAGTLDEQFF
TGTGCCAGCAGCTCTAGCGCGGGCACTCTTGATGAGCAGTTCTTC
>TRBD1|TRBV29-1|NA|TRBJ1-2
CSVEGWDRTNYGYTF
TGCAGCGTTGAAGGTTGGGACAGGACTAACTATGGCTACACCTTC
>NA|TRBV5-1|few|TRBJ1-2
CASSSPRDSYGYTF
TGCGCCAGCAGCTCACCCAGGGATTCGTATGGCTACACCTTC
>TRBD2|TRBV5-6|once|TRBJ2-5
CASSSPLTSGRKETQYF
TGTGCCAGCAGCTCCCCCCTTACTAGCGGGAGGAAAGAGACCCAGTACTTC
>TRBD1|TRBV29-1|NA|TRBJ1-1
CSVEGTATNTEAFF
TGCAGCGTTGAGGGGACAGCCACTAACACTGAAGCTTTCTTT
>NA|TRBV7-2|NA|TRBJ1-2
CASSLTRDSGGYTF
TGTGCCAGCAGCTTAACACGGGATTCCGGTGGCTACACCTTC
>NA|TRBV27|once|TRBJ1-1
CASSSRVGTEAFF
TGTGCCAGCAGTTCCCGAGTTGGCACTGAAGCTTTCTTT